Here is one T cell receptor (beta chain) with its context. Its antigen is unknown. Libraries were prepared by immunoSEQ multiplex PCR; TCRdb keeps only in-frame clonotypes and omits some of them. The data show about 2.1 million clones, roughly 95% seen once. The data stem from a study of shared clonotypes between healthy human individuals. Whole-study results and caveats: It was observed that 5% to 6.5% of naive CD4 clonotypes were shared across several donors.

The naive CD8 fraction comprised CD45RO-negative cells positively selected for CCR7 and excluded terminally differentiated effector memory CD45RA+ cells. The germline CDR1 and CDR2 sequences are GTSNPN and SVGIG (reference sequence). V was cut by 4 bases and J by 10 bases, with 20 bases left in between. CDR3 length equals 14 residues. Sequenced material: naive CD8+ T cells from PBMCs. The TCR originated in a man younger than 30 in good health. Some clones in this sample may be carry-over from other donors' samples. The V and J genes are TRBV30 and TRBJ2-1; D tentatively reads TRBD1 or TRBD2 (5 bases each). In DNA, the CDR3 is TGTGCCTGGAATGGGGGAGTAGGGTACTCAGAGCAGTTCTTC. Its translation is CAWNGGVGYSEQFF.